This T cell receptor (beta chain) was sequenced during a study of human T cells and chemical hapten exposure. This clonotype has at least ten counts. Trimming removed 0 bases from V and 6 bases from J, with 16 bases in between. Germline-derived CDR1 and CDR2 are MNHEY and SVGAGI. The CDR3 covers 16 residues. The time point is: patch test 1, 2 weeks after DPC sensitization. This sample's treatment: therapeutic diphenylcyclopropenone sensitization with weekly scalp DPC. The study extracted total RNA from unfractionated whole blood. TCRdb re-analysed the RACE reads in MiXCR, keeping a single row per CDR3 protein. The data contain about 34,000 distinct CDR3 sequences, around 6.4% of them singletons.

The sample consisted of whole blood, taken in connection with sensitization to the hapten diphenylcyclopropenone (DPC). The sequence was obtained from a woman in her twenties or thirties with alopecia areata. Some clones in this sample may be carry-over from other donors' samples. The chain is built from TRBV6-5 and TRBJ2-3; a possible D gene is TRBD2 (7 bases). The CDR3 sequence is CASSYSAGAAVDTQYF. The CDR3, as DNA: TGTGCCAGCAGTTACTCCGCGGGGGCAGCGGTTGATACGCAGTATTTT.